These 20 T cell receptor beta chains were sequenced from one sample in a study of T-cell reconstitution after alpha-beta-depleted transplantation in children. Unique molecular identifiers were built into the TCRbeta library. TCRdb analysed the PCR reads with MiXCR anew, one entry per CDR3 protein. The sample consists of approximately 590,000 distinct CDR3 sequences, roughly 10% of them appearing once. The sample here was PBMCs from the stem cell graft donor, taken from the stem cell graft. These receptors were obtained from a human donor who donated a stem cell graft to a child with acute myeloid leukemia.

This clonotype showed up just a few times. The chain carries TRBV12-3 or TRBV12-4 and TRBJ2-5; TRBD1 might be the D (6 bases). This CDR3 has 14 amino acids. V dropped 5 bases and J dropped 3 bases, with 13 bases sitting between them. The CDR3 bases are TGTGCCAGCAGTATCCAGTCAGGGGAAGAGACCCAGTACTTC. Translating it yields CASSIQSGEETQYF.

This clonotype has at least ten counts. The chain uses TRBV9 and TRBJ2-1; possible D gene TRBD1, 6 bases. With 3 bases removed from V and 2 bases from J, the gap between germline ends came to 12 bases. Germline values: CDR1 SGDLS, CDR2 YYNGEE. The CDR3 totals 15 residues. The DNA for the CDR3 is TGTGCCAGCAGCGCGTCAGGGGTAACCTACAATGAGCAGTTCTTC. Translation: CASSASGVTYNEQFF.

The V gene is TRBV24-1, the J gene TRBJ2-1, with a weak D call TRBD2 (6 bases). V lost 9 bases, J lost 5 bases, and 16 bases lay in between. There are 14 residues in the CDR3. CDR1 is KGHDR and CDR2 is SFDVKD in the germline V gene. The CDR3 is CATRPGLENNEQFF. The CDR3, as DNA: TGTGCCACCCGGCCGGGACTGGAAAACAATGAGCAGTTCTTC.

The CDR3 DNA reads as TGCAGCGTTGGGGGGCAGTCCTACAATGAGCAGTTCTTC. This sequence encodes CSVGGQSYNEQFF. This chain uses TRBV29-1 with TRBJ2-1; D may be TRBD1 (6 bases). The CDR3 consists of 13 residues. Trimming stripped 4 bases from V and 1 base from J, with 8 bases between. Per the germline V gene, CDR1 is SQVTM and CDR2 is ANQGSEA.

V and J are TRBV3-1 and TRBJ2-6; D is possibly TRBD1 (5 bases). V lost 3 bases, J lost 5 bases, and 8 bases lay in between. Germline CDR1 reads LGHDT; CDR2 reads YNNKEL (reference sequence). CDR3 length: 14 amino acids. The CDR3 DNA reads TGTGCCAGCAGCCAGATGGACAGGGCCAACGTCCTGACTTTC. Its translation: CASSQMDRANVLTF.

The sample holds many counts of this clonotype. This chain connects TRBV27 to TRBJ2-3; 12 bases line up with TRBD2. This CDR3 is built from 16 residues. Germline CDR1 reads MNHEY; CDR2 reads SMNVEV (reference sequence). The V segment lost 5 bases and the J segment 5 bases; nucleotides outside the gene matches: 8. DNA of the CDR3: TGTGCCAGCAGTGGACCTAGCGGGAGGGTTGGAGATACGCAGTATTTT. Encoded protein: CASSGPSGRVGDTQYF.

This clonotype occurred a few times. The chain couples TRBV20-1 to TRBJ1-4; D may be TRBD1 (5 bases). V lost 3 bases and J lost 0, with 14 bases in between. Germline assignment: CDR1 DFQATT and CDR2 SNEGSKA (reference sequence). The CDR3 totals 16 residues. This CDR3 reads CSARGQGYATNEKLFF. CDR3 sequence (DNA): TGCAGTGCTAGGGGGCAGGGATACGCAACTAATGAAAAACTGTTTTTT.

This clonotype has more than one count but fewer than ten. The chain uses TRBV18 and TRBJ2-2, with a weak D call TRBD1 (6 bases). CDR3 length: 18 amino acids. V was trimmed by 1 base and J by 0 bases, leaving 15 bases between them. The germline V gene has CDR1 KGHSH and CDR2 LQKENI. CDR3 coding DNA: TGTGCCAGCTCACCACTCGGGACATTTATCGCGAACACCGGGGAGCTGTTTTTT. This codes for CASSPLGTFIANTGELFF. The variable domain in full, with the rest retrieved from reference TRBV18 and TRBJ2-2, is NAGVMQNPRHLVRRRGQEARLRCSPMKGHSHVYWYRQLPEEGLKFMVYLQKENIIDESGMPKERFSAEFPKEGPSILRIQQVVRGDSAAYFCASSPLGTFIANTGELFFGEGSRLTVL.

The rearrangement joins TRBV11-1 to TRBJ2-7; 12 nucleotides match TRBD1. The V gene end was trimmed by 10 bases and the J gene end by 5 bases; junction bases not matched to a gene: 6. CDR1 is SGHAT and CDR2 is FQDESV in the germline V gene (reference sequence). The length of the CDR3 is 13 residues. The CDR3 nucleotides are TGTGCCACCGGGGACAGGGGGCAAAACGAGCAGTACTTC. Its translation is CATGDRGQNEQYF. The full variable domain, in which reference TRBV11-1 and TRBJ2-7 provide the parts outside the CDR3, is EAEVAQSPRYKITEKSQAVAFWCDPISGHATLYWYRQILGQGPELLVQFQDESVVDDSQLPKDRFSAERLKGVDSTLKIQPAELGDSAMYLCATGDRGQNEQYFGPGTRLTVT.

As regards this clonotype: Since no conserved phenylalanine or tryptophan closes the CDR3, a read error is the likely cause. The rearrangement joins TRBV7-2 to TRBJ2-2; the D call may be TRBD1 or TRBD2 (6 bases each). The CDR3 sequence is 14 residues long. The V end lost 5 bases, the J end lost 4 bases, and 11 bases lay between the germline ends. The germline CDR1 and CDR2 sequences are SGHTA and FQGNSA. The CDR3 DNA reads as TGTGCCAGCAGCCGGGGGCCTTCCACCGGGGAGCTGTTTTAT. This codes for CASSRGPSTGELFY.

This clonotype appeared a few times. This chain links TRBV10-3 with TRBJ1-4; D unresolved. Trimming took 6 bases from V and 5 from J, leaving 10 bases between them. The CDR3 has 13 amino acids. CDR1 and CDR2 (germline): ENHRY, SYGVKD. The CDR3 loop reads CAIRAGPNEKLFF. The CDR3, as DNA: TGTGCCATCAGGGCAGGCCCCAATGAAAAACTGTTTTTT.

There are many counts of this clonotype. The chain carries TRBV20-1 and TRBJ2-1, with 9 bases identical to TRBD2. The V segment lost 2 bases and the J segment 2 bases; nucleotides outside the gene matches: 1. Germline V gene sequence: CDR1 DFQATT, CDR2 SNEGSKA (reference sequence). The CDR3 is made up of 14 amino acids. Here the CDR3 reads CSARSGRTYNEQFF. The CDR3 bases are TGCAGTGCTAGAAGCGGGAGGACCTACAATGAGCAGTTCTTC.

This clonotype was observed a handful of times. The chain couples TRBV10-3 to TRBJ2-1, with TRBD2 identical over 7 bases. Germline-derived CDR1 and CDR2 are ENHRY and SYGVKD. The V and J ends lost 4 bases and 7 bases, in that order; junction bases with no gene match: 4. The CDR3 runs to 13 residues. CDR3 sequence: CAISGGGSNEQFF. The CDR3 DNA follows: TGTGCCATCAGTGGGGGGGGGTCGAATGAGCAGTTCTTC.

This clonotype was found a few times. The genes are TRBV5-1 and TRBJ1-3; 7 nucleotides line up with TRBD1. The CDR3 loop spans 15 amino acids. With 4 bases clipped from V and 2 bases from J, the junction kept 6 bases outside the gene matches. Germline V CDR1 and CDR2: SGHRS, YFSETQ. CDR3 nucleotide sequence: TGCGCCAGCAGCAGCGCGACAGGGACTGGAAACACCATATATTTT. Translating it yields CASSSATGTGNTIYF. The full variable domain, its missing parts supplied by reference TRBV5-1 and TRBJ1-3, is KAGVTQTPRYLIKTRGQQVTLSCSPISGHRSVSWYQQTPGQGLQFLFEYFSETQRNKGNFPGRFSGRQFSNSRSEMNVSTLELGDSALYLCASSSATGTGNTIYFGEGSWLTVV.

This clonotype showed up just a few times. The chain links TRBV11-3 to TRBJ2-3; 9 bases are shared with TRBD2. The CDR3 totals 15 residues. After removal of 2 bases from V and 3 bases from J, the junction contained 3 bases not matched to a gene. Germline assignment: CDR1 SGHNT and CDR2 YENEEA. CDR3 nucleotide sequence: TGTGCCAGCAGCTTAAGTCTAGCGGGAACAGATACGCAGTATTTT. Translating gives CASSLSLAGTDTQYF.

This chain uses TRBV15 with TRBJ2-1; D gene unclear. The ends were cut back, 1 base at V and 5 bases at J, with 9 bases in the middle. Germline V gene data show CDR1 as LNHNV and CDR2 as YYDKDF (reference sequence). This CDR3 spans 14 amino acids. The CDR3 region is CATSRADAHNEQFF. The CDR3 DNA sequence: TGTGCCACCAGCAGAGCGGACGCCCACAATGAGCAGTTCTTC. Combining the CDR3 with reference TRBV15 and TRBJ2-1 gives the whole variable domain DAMVIQNPRYQVTQFGKPVTLSCSQTLNHNVMYWYQQKSSQAPKLLFHYYDKDFNNEADTPDNFQSRRPNTSFCFLDIRSPGLGDTAMYLCATSRADAHNEQFFGPGTRLTVL.

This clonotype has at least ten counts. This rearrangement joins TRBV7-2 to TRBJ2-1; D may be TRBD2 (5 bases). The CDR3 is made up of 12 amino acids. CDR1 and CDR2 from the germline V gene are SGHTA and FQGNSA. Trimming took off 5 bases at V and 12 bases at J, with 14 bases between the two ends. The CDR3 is CASSPGYPVQFF. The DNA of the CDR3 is TGTGCCAGCAGCCCGGGATACCCGGTGCAGTTCTTC.

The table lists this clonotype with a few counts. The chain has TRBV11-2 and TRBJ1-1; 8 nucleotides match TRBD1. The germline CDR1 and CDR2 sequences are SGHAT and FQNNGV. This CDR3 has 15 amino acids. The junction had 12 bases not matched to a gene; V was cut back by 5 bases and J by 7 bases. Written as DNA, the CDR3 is TGTGCCAGCAGCCAACGTCAGGGGGCCTGGGGTGAAGCTTTCTTT. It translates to CASSQRQGAWGEAFF.

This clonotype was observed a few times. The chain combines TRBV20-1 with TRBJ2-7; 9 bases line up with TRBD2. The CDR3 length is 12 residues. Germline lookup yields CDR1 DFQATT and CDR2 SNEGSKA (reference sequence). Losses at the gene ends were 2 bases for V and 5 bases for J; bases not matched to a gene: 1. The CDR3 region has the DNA TGCAGTGCTAGACTAGCGGGACACGAGCAGTACTTC. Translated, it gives CSARLAGHEQYF.

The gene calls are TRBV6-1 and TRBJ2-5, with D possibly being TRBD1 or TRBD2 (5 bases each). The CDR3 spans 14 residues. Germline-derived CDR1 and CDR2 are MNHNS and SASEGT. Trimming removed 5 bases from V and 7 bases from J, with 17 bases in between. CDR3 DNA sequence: TGTGCCAGCAGTCGGGACCCCGGGGAAGGGACCCAGTACTTC. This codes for CASSRDPGEGTQYF.